A single sample gave rise to the 6 T cell receptor beta chains below, sequenced in a study of T-cell reconstitution after alpha-beta-depleted transplantation in children. Preparing the TCRbeta library involved the use of unique molecular identifiers. TCRdb ran MiXCR on the PCR reads and lists one entry per CDR3 protein. The sample consists of about 980,000 distinct CDR3 sequences, roughly 29% of them appearing once. Sequences were derived from PBMCs, mostly from graft donor cells, sampled 360 days after TCRalphabeta/CD19-depleted stem cell transplant. Every receptor here comes from a boy younger than two who had a stem cell transplant for SCID, so the T cells may come from the graft donor.

The J gene is TRBJ2-3, the V gene TRBV9; 9 bases are shared with TRBD2. Germline V gene sequence: CDR1 SGDLS, CDR2 YYNGEE. V lost 4 bases to trimming and J lost 0 bases; unmatched junction nucleotides: 6. CDR3 size: 16 residues. The chain's CDR3 is CASSSRLAVSTDTQYF. Here the CDR3 DNA reads TGTGCCAGCAGCTCCCGACTAGCGGTTAGCACAGATACGCAGTATTTT. Complete variable domain (other parts from reference TRBV9 and TRBJ2-3): DSGVTQTPKHLITATGQRVTLRCSPRSGDLSVYWYQQSLDQGLQFLIQYYNGEERAKGNILERFSAQQFPDLHSELNLSSLELGDSALYFCASSSRLAVSTDTQYFGPGTRLTVL.

This clonotype showed up just a few times. CDR3: CASSPSGGAMGEQFF. CDR3 coding DNA: TGTGCCAGCAGCCCTAGCGGGGGGGCGATGGGTGAGCAGTTCTTC. The gene calls are TRBV3-1 and TRBJ2-1; 12 bases match TRBD2. The CDR3 consists of 15 residues. CDR1 is LGHDT, CDR2 YNNKEL, per germline (reference sequence). J gave up 9 bases and V 4 bases, and 7 bases lay outside the gene matches.

The chain links TRBV11-2 to TRBJ2-1; D possibly uses TRBD1 or TRBD2 (6 bases each). The CDR3 extends over 16 amino acids. Trimming removed 5 bases from V and 7 bases from J, with 21 bases in between. Germline V gene sequence: CDR1 SGHAT, CDR2 FQNNGV. CDR3: CASSPRRGRRQNEQFF. CDR3 bases: TGTGCCAGCAGCCCACGGAGGGGGAGGCGACAAAATGAGCAGTTCTTC.

This clonotype was counted at least ten times. The J gene is TRBJ2-5, the V gene TRBV5-6; 8 bases line up with TRBD1. V was clipped by 4 bases and J by 0 bases; unmatched bases: 14. The CDR3 extends over 18 amino acids. CDR1 and CDR2 (germline): SGHDT, YYEEEE. CDR3 nucleotides: TGTGCCAGCAGCGGTGACAGGGGACGGGTATCTCACCAAGAGACCCAGTACTTC. Translation: CASSGDRGRVSHQETQYF.

The chain has TRBV4-2 and TRBJ2-7; 9 nucleotides match TRBD1. The CDR3 sequence is 17 residues long. The germline gives CDR1 LGHNA, CDR2 YNFKEQ. The J segment lost 6 bases and the V segment lost 1 base, leaving 13 bases of the junction unmatched. The CDR3 nucleotides are TGTGCCAGCAGCCAAGCCGGGACAGGGAGACCGTCTGGCGAGCAGTACTTC. Protein sequence: CASSQAGTGRPSGEQYF.

V and J are TRBV10-3 and TRBJ2-3, with 13 bases aligning to TRBD2. The CDR3 sequence is 19 residues long. V lost 3 bases and J lost 2; bases outside the gene matches: 11. CDR1 is ENHRY, CDR2 SYGVKD, per germline. The CDR3 DNA sequence: TGTGCCATCAGTGAAGGTTTCGCACTAGCGGGGGGGCCCACAGATACGCAGTATTTT. Its protein is CAISEGFALAGGPTDTQYF.